The next 23 T cell receptor beta chains were all read from a single sample in a study of OX40 agonist ivuxolimab in advanced cancers. Here immunoSEQ multiplex PCR was the method, and the copy in TCRdb shows in-frame clones only, minus some. This table holds about 58,000 clones, under 90% found once. Sequencing was performed on CD4+ or CD8+ T cells sorted from blood, taken in a trial of the OX40 agonist ivuxolimab. These receptors all come from an adult with an advanced solid tumor such as melanoma, head and neck, liver or kidney cancer.

The chain combines TRBV18 with TRBJ2-7; 7 bases agree with TRBD1. CDR3 length: 16 amino acids. CDR1 and CDR2 from the germline V gene are KGHSH and LQKENI. V lost 2 bases and J lost 1; bases outside the gene matches: 8. CDR3 loop: CASSPEGQFSSYEQYF. In DNA form, the CDR3 reads TGTGCCAGCTCACCAGAGGGACAGTTTTCTTCCTACGAGCAGTACTTC. Full variable domain (rest looked up from reference TRBV18 and TRBJ2-7): NAGVMQNPRHLVRRRGQEARLRCSPMKGHSHVYWYRQLPEEGLKFMVYLQKENIIDESGMPKERFSAEFPKEGPSILRIQQVVRGDSAAYFCASSPEGQFSSYEQYFGPGTRLTVT.

V and J are TRBV12-5 and TRBJ1-3; the match to TRBD1 covers 8 bases. The length of the CDR3 is 15 residues. The V gene end was trimmed by 5 bases and the J gene end by 3 bases; junction bases not matched to a gene: 6. From germline, CDR1 is LGHNT and CDR2 FRNRAP. CDR3 nucleotide sequence: TGTGCTAGTGGTACAAGGACAGGGCATGGAAACACCATATATTTT. Translating it yields CASGTRTGHGNTIYF.

This chain connects TRBV9 to TRBJ1-4; 9 nucleotides agree with TRBD1. V dropped 1 base and J dropped 2; count of bases not matched to a gene: 12. Germline assignment: CDR1 SGDLS and CDR2 YYNGEE. This CDR3 has 19 residues. The CDR3 sequence is CASSVMTRTGVRTNEKLFF. In DNA, the CDR3 is TGTGCCAGCAGCGTAATGACGAGGACAGGGGTGCGGACTAATGAAAAACTGTTTTTT.

The chain is built from TRBV19 and TRBJ2-1; D remains unclear. Germline-derived CDR1 and CDR2 are LNHDA and SQIVND (reference sequence). The CDR3 covers 14 residues. V dropped 3 bases and J dropped 9 bases, with 15 bases sitting between them. The CDR3 region has the DNA TGTGCCAGTAGTATTAGCCAGGCAACCGTTGAGCAGTTCTTC. It translates to CASSISQATVEQFF.

V is TRBV7-9 and J is TRBJ2-7, with 9 bases identical to TRBD1. The CDR3 loop spans 13 amino acids. The V segment lost 5 bases and the J segment 12 bases; nucleotides outside the gene matches: 11. Germline CDR1 is SEHNR and CDR2 is FQNEAQ (reference sequence). The CDR3: CASSPKSAQGAYF. The CDR3 DNA is TGTGCCAGCAGCCCCAAGTCCGCACAGGGGGCGTACTTC.

This clone was counted between two and nine times. The chain uses TRBV19 and TRBJ1-1; 10 bases map to TRBD1. This CDR3 comprises 13 residues. Per the germline V gene, CDR1 is LNHDA and CDR2 is SQIVND (reference sequence). With 9 bases clipped from V and 3 bases from J, the junction kept 4 bases outside the gene matches. CDR3 nucleotides: TGTGCCAGCCGTGGGACAGGGGACACTGAAGCTTTCTTT. Translation: CASRGTGDTEAFF.

This clone was counted only a few times. For the CDR3, the DNA is TGCGCCAGCAGCCAAGATCTGAAAGCGGGGGTCGGCAATGAGCAGTTCTTC. As protein: CASSQDLKAGVGNEQFF. The rearrangement joins TRBV4-3 to TRBJ2-1, with TRBD2 matching 8 bases. The germline V gene encodes CDR1 LGHNA and CDR2 YSLEER. The CDR3 has 17 amino acids. Trimming took 0 bases from V and 6 from J; bases not matched to a gene: 10.

CDR3 sequence reads: CASSSHTSNQETQYF. CDR3 nucleotide sequence: TGTGCCAGCAGTTCACACACTAGCAACCAAGAGACCCAGTACTTC. This chain joins TRBV6-6 and TRBJ2-5; the D gene is possibly TRBD2 (6 bases). The length of the CDR3 is 15 residues. V gave up 4 bases and J gave up 0 bases, with 12 bases separating them. The germline CDR1 and CDR2 sequences are MNHNY and SVGAGI (reference sequence).

The gene calls are TRBV2 and TRBJ1-6, with TRBD1 matching 9 bases. Germline CDR1 and CDR2: SNHLY and FYNNEI. The CDR3 consists of 15 residues. The V and J ends lost 6 bases and 6 bases, in that order; junction bases with no gene match: 6. The CDR3 loop reads CASRPSGQGNSPLHF. The CDR3 DNA follows: TGTGCCAGCAGGCCATCGGGACAGGGTAATTCACCCCTCCACTTT.

This clone was recorded a few times. The V gene is TRBV19, the J gene TRBJ1-2; D gene uncertain. Trimming took off 5 bases at V and 2 bases at J, with 12 bases between the two ends. The CDR3 length is 14 residues. The germline CDR1 and CDR2 sequences are LNHDA and SQIVND (reference sequence). CDR3 nucleotides: TGTGCCAGTAGTGCGAGTCGGGCCAACTATGGCTACACCTTC. It is translated as CASSASRANYGYTF.

This clone is a singleton in its sample. This chain uses TRBV19 with TRBJ1-5, with 8 bases lining up with TRBD1. Germline V lookup: CDR1 LNHDA, CDR2 SQIVND (reference sequence). Trimming at V came to 5 bases and at J to 7 bases, leaving 7 bases not matched to a gene. The CDR3 is 14 residues long. The CDR3 region is CASSPTGDGQPQHF. The CDR3 DNA sequence: TGTGCCAGTAGTCCGACAGGGGACGGCCAGCCCCAGCATTTT.

The V gene is TRBV10-2, the J gene TRBJ2-7; 10 positions agree with TRBD2. This CDR3 is 15 amino acids long. After removal of 7 bases from V and 0 bases from J, the junction contained 6 bases not matched to a gene. Per the germline V gene, CDR1 is WSHSY and CDR2 is SAAADI. CDR3 nucleotides: TGCGCCAGCACGACTAGCGGGTCCGGCTCCTACGAGCAGTACTTC. This sequence encodes CASTTSGSGSYEQYF.

The V gene is TRBV19, the J gene TRBJ2-4; a possible D gene is TRBD1 (7 bases). The germline gives CDR1 LNHDA, CDR2 SQIVND (reference sequence). The CDR3 is made up of 15 amino acids. Trimming pared 5 bases from V and 5 bases from J, leaving 16 bases between. CDR3 nucleotide sequence: TGTGCCAGTAGTTCCCAGGGGGGCGTCGAAAACATTCAGTACTTC. Translation: CASSSQGGVENIQYF.

V is TRBV11-3 and J is TRBJ1-1; D is ambiguous. The CDR3 contains 13 residues. Germline V lookup: CDR1 SGHNT, CDR2 YENEEA. The V and J ends lost 0 bases and 7 bases respectively, with 9 bases between them. The CDR3: CASSLDRSYEAFF. Here the CDR3 DNA reads TGTGCCAGCAGCTTAGACAGGTCTTATGAAGCTTTCTTT.

The chain couples TRBV5-1 to TRBJ1-2; D unclear. Trimming cost V 0 bases and J 4 bases, with 10 bases left between them. CDR3 length: 14 residues. Germline V gives CDR1 SGHRS, CDR2 YFSETQ. CDR3 nucleotide sequence: TGCGCCAGCAGCTTGGATGGCGGTAGCTATGGCTACACCTTC. Translating gives CASSLDGGSYGYTF. Variable domain in full (rest from reference TRBV5-1 and TRBJ1-2): KAGVTQTPRYLIKTRGQQVTLSCSPISGHRSVSWYQQTPGQGLQFLFEYFSETQRNKGNFPGRFSGRQFSNSRSEMNVSTLELGDSALYLCASSLDGGSYGYTFGSGTRLTVV.

V is TRBV19 and J is TRBJ1-2, with D possibly TRBD1 on 6 matching bases. CDR3 size: 12 residues. V lost 8 bases and J 4 bases, leaving 11 bases between the germline ends. Germline V gives CDR1 LNHDA, CDR2 SQIVND (reference sequence). CDR3 bases: TGTGCCAGTCGAGACAGGCCCTATGGCTACACCTTC. Protein sequence: CASRDRPYGYTF.

The V gene is TRBV15, the J gene TRBJ2-3; 8 bases are shared with TRBD2. The V gene's germline CDR1 is LNHNV and CDR2 YYDKDF (reference sequence). The V segment lost 1 base and the J segment 6 bases; nucleotides outside the gene matches: 9. There are 16 residues in the CDR3. CDR3 DNA: TGTGCCACCAGCAGAGGGTCTAGCGGGCGAGGGGATACGCAGTATTTT. Amino acids: CATSRGSSGRGDTQYF.

This clone was found a few times. The genes are TRBV7-2 and TRBJ2-7; the match to TRBD2 covers 10 bases. The CDR3 extends over 17 amino acids. J lost 7 bases, V lost 2 bases, and 14 bases had no gene match. Germline CDR1 SGHTA, CDR2 FQGNSA. DNA of the CDR3: TGTGCCAGCAGCTTACCCTCTAGCGGGGGCCTGAGGGTTGAGCAGTACTTC. This sequence encodes CASSLPSSGGLRVEQYF.

The V and J genes are TRBV7-8 and TRBJ2-7; TRBD2 aligns across 7 bases. Looked up from germline, CDR1 is SGHVS and CDR2 is FQNEAQ. V gave up 3 bases and J gave up 6 bases; unmatched junction bases: 11. This CDR3 comprises 15 residues. In nucleotides, the CDR3 is TGTGCCAGCAGCTTGCCCCACAGCGGGACGCGCGAGCAGTACTTC. Protein sequence: CASSLPHSGTREQYF.

The chain links TRBV30 to TRBJ1-1; a possible D gene is TRBD1 (5 bases). The CDR3 runs to 13 residues. Germline CDR1 reads GTSNPN; CDR2 reads SVGIG (reference sequence). V lost 3 bases, J lost 0 bases, and 8 bases lay in between. This chain's CDR3 is CAWRTAMNTEAFF. DNA for the CDR3: TGTGCCTGGAGGACAGCAATGAACACTGAAGCTTTCTTT.

This CDR3 is CASSLAVFEGDNEQFF. The CDR3 DNA follows: TGCGCCAGCAGCTTGGCTGTCTTCGAGGGAGACAATGAGCAGTTCTTC. This chain joins TRBV5-1 and TRBJ2-1, with D possibly TRBD2 on 5 matching bases. Germline V CDR1 and CDR2: SGHRS, YFSETQ. The CDR3 runs to 16 residues. Trimming cost V 0 bases and J 5 bases, with 15 bases left between them.

The rearrangement joins TRBV5-1 to TRBJ2-1; D unresolved. Germline CDR1 is SGHRS and CDR2 is YFSETQ. V lost 4 bases and J 4 bases, leaving 6 bases between the germline ends. The CDR3 length is 12 residues. DNA of the CDR3: TGCGCCAGCAGCGAGCAATACAATGAGCAGTTCTTC. This gives the protein CASSEQYNEQFF.

This chain joins TRBV28 and TRBJ1-1, with TRBD1 matching over 9 bases. CDR3 size: 15 residues. V shed 4 bases, J shed 3 bases, and the junction held 6 bases outside the gene matches. CDR1 is MDHEN and CDR2 is SYDVKM in the germline V gene. CDR3: CASSSLTGGYTEAFF. The CDR3 DNA is TGTGCCAGCAGTTCCCTGACAGGGGGATACACTGAAGCTTTCTTT.